One sample yielded the 29 T cell receptor beta chains listed below, sequenced in a study of regulatory T cells in long-lasting Graves disease. Time point described: newly diagnosed GD, antithyroid drugs for less than 3 months. Generation of the TCR library employed RNA extracted from PBMCs. Construction of the TCR beta libraries employed iRepertoire HTBI primers in conjunction with Arm-PCR of CDR3 regions. Each CDR3 protein is one row after TCRdb ran MiXCR on the multiplex PCR reads. The data contain hundreds of thousands of distinct CDR3 sequences, roughly 15% of them seen just once; the ten biggest clones take up 18%. The sample was also linked to a second study, of T cells in Graves' hyperthyroidism and ophthalmopathy.

The sample in question was peripheral blood mononuclear cells (PBMCs), obtained at new diagnosis, from a patient treated with antithyroid drugs. The receptors shown here come from a woman in her twenties or thirties with Graves disease.

This chain uses TRBV12-3 or TRBV12-4 with TRBJ1-3; no firm D call. The CDR3 consists of 14 residues. Trimming pared 4 bases from V and 0 bases from J, leaving 7 bases between. The CDR3 sequence: CASSSRNSGNTIYF. The CDR3 DNA is TGTGCCAGCAGTTCCAGAAACTCTGGAAACACCATATATTTT.

This clonotype was seen ten or more times. In nucleotides, the CDR3 is TGTGCCACGAAGTCCCGGGGTGGTGGCTACACCTTC. It translates to CATKSRGGGYTF. The chain uses TRBV2 and TRBJ1-2; no reliable D call. Germline values: CDR1 SNHLY, CDR2 FYNNEI. This CDR3 comprises 12 residues. Deletions cut 10 bases from V and 7 bases from J, with 16 bases between.

In its sample, this clonotype was seen many times. The chain combines TRBV6-5 with TRBJ1-2, with D possibly being TRBD1 (5 bases). Looked up from germline, CDR1 is MNHEY and CDR2 is SVGAGI. The CDR3 spans 16 residues. Trimming stripped 4 bases from V and 4 bases from J, with 19 bases between. The CDR3 nucleotides read TGTGCCAGCAGTTCCACCGGGACCCTCCTCGCCTATGGCTACACCTTC. Translation gives CASSSTGTLLAYGYTF.

This clonotype was seen more than once but under ten times. The chain is built from TRBV5-1 and TRBJ2-1; TRBD2 matches at 7 bases. Trimming removed 3 bases from V and 8 bases from J; junction bases left unmatched: 8. The CDR3 has 14 amino acids. Germline V CDR1 and CDR2: SGHRS, YFSETQ. The DNA of the CDR3 is TGCGCCAGCAGCTGGGCGGCGGGAGTGGATGAGCAGTTCTTC. Its translation: CASSWAAGVDEQFF.

At least ten counts were recorded for this clonotype. CDR3 sequence: CASTSPGAVNTDQPQHF. In DNA form, the CDR3 reads TGTGCCAGCACCTCGCCGGGGGCGGTTAACACAGATCAGCCCCAGCATTTT. The rearrangement joins TRBV28 to TRBJ1-5; a weak D match, TRBD1 (6 bases). Germline V lookup: CDR1 MDHEN, CDR2 SYDVKM. V lost 7 bases, J lost 5 bases, and 24 bases lay in between. The CDR3 is 17 residues long.

On this clonotype itself: This may arise from a read error, as a much more abundant clone is one base away. The rearrangement uses TRBV6-2 or TRBV6-3 and TRBJ1-4, with D maybe TRBD1 (6 bases). The CDR3 sequence is 14 residues long. V lost 2 bases and J 10 bases, leaving 14 bases between the germline ends. CDR1 is MNHEY, CDR2 SVGEGT, per germline. For the CDR3, the DNA is TGTGCCAGCAGTTACAGTGCAGTAGGGGGAAAACTGTTTTTT. Its protein is CASSYSAVGGKLFF.

The table lists this clonotype with a few counts. V usage is TRBV20-1 and J usage is TRBJ1-6, with TRBD1 matching 12 bases. The germline gives CDR1 DFQATT, CDR2 SNEGSKA (reference sequence). V lost 5 bases, J lost 8 bases, and 13 bases stayed unmatched. The CDR3 is 17 amino acids. The CDR3 loop is CSASPGQGAIFDSPLHF. The CDR3 nucleotides read TGCAGTGCTTCCCCGGGACAGGGGGCAATATTTGATTCACCCCTCCACTTT.

In DNA form, the CDR3 reads TGTGCCAGCAGTGAATCCGCCAGGACGACCACCGGGGAGCTGTTTTTT. Amino acid sequence: CASSESARTTTGELFF. The chain recombines TRBV25-1 with TRBJ2-2; no reliable D call. The CDR3 length is 16 residues. V was trimmed by 1 base and J by 4 bases, leaving 13 bases between them. Germline CDR1 reads MGHDK; CDR2 reads SYGVNS. Filled out from reference TRBV25-1 and TRBJ2-2, the complete variable domain reads EADIYQTPRYLVIGTGKKITLECSQTMGHDKMYWYQQDPGMELHLIHYSYGVNSTEKGDLSSESTVSRIRTEHFPLTLESARPSHTSQYLCASSESARTTTGELFFGEGSRLTVL.

This clonotype was recorded at least ten times. The chain joins TRBV24-1 to TRBJ2-7; a weak D match, TRBD2 (6 bases). The germline gives CDR1 KGHDR, CDR2 SFDVKD. V lost 4 bases and J 4 bases, leaving 19 bases between the germline ends. The CDR3 is 16 residues long. The CDR3 coding sequence is TGTGCCACCAGTGACTCGGCCGGCAGGGAGGCATACGAGCAGTACTTC. This translates into CATSDSAGREAYEQYF.

This clonotype was recorded at least ten times. The chain couples TRBV6-5 to TRBJ1-2, with TRBD1 matching 8 bases. Germline loops: CDR1 MNHEY, CDR2 SVGAGI. The J segment lost 2 bases and the V segment lost 3 bases, leaving 8 bases of the junction unmatched. This CDR3 is 16 amino acids long. The CDR3 sequence is CASSYGWTGNNYGYTF. Here the CDR3 DNA reads TGTGCCAGCAGTTATGGATGGACAGGGAACAACTATGGCTACACCTTC.

V and J are TRBV30 and TRBJ2-6, with D perhaps TRBD1 or TRBD2 (5 bases each). Trimming removed 6 bases from V and 0 bases from J, with 15 bases in between. In germline, CDR1 is GTSNPN, CDR2 SVGIG (reference sequence). The CDR3 has 16 amino acids. CDR3 sequence reads: CACYGRAGSGANVLTF. For the CDR3, the DNA is TGTGCCTGCTATGGCAGGGCGGGCTCTGGGGCCAACGTCCTGACTTTC.

This clonotype was picked up many times. This rearrangement joins TRBV3-1 to TRBJ1-3; D unclear. Deletions cut 1 base from V and 0 bases from J, with 7 bases between. Germline V gene lookup returns CDR1 LGHDT and CDR2 YNNKEL (reference sequence). This CDR3 comprises 15 residues. The DNA of the CDR3 is TGTGCCAGCAGCCAAGCAAGTAACTCTGGAAACACCATATATTTT. Its protein product is CASSQASNSGNTIYF.

Ten or more counts support this clonotype. The genes are TRBV6-1 and TRBJ2-7; D may match TRBD1 or TRBD2 (7 bases each). The CDR3 runs to 13 residues. Germline V CDR1 and CDR2: MNHNS, SASEGT. The CDR3 nucleotides are TGTGCGACGTGGGCCAGGGGGGGTTACGAGCAGTACTTC. This translates into CATWARGGYEQYF.

The chain couples TRBV2 to TRBJ2-1, with TRBD2 matching over 9 bases. Trimming removed 3 bases from V and 7 bases from J; junction bases left unmatched: 7. CDR3 length: 15 amino acids. From germline, CDR1 is SNHLY and CDR2 FYNNEI. This CDR3 reads CASSDVAGGRNEQFF. In nucleotides, the CDR3 is TGTGCCAGCAGTGATGTGGCGGGAGGGCGGAATGAGCAGTTCTTC.

This clonotype has more than one count but fewer than ten. V gene TRBV7-2 combines with J gene TRBJ1-2; D is ambiguous. From germline, CDR1 is SGHTA and CDR2 FQGNSA. This CDR3 comprises 13 residues. Deletions cut 5 bases from V and 7 bases from J, with 14 bases between. CDR3 DNA: TGTGCCAGCAGCCTAGGGTCGGGTATTGGCTACACCTTC. Encoded protein: CASSLGSGIGYTF.

This clonotype was observed many times. The J gene is TRBJ2-3, the V gene TRBV11-2; D not certain. Between the trimmed V and J ends, which lost 3 bases and 1 base, there was a span of 5 bases. Germline assignment: CDR1 SGHAT and CDR2 FQNNGV. This CDR3 contains 13 residues. CDR3 protein: CASSFTRTDTQYF. In DNA form, the CDR3 reads TGTGCCAGCAGCTTCACCCGCACAGATACGCAGTATTTT.

V gene TRBV13 combines with J gene TRBJ1-3; D possibly corresponds to TRBD1 (5 bases). The CDR3 totals 15 residues. CDR1 PRHDT and CDR2 FYEKMQ come from the germline V gene (reference sequence). V was clipped by 2 bases and J by 4 bases, with 12 bases between them. The CDR3: CASSLRGSEGNTIYF. As DNA, the CDR3 is TGTGCCAGCAGCTTAAGGGGTTCGGAAGGAAACACCATATATTTT.

This clonotype came up a few times. CDR3 residues: CAWSVRDRADTEAFF. The CDR3 DNA is TGTGCCTGGAGTGTAAGGGACAGGGCTGACACTGAAGCTTTCTTT. The chain joins TRBV30 to TRBJ1-1; 9 bases fit TRBD1. V lost 0 bases, J lost 3 bases, and 5 bases stayed unmatched. From germline, CDR1 is GTSNPN and CDR2 SVGIG (reference sequence). The length of the CDR3 is 15 residues.

This clonotype was recorded a few times. This chain links TRBV6-1 with TRBJ1-6, with TRBD1 matching 10 bases. Germline assignment: CDR1 MNHNS and CDR2 SASEGT. V lost 2 bases, J lost 6 bases, and 4 bases stayed unmatched. This CDR3 contains 16 residues. The CDR3 DNA reads TGTGCCAGCAGTGAATACGGGACAGGGGCTAATTCACCCCTCCACTTT. It specifies CASSEYGTGANSPLHF.

The V and J genes are TRBV7-6 and TRBJ1-4; tentatively, D is TRBD1 (5 bases). Germline V gene data show CDR1 as SGHVS and CDR2 as FNYEAQ. CDR3 size: 14 residues. Trimming removed 5 bases from V and 8 bases from J, with 15 bases in between. The CDR3 DNA reads TGTGCCAGCAGCCCGCAGGGCCCGGTGGAAAAACTGTTTTTT. Translated, it gives CASSPQGPVEKLFF. Full variable domain (outside the CDR3, taken from reference TRBV7-6 and TRBJ1-4): GAGVSQSPRYKVTKRGQDVALRCDPISGHVSLYWYRQALGQGPEFLTYFNYEAQQDKSGLPNDRFSAERPEGSISTLTIQRTEQRDSAMYRCASSPQGPVEKLFFGSGTQLSVL.

V gene TRBV19 combines with J gene TRBJ1-1; D is possibly TRBD1 (6 bases). Between the trimmed V and J ends, which lost 3 bases and 7 bases, there was a span of 12 bases. CDR1 is LNHDA and CDR2 is SQIVND in the germline V gene (reference sequence). The CDR3 extends over 13 amino acids. The CDR3 DNA reads as TGTGCCAGTAGTATGGGGACATCCTATGAAGCTTTCTTT. It is translated as CASSMGTSYEAFF.

The chain carries TRBV28 and TRBJ1-3; weak D call: TRBD1 (6 bases). V lost 8 bases, J lost 3 bases, and 14 bases lay in between. The CDR3 sequence is 14 residues long. Germline CDR1 MDHEN, CDR2 SYDVKM. The CDR3 here is CASQGTSYGNTIYF. The CDR3 bases are TGTGCCAGCCAAGGGACATCTTATGGAAACACCATATATTTT.

This clonotype was seen once. V usage is TRBV5-1 and J usage is TRBJ2-3, with D unresolved. CDR1 and CDR2 from the germline V gene are SGHRS and YFSETQ. Trimming pared 1 base from V and 4 bases from J, leaving 10 bases between. The CDR3 has 14 amino acids. CDR3 DNA sequence: TGCGCCAGCAGCTTGTTGGGATCAGCAGATACGCAGTATTTT. Translating gives CASSLLGSADTQYF.

Ten or more counts support this clonotype. The chain is built from TRBV6-1 and TRBJ1-1; no firm D call. This CDR3 is 13 amino acids long. Germline CDR1 is MNHNS and CDR2 is SASEGT. The V end was cut by 8 bases, the J end by 6 bases, with 16 bases between. DNA for the CDR3: TGTGCCAGCCTTGGGTTTAACTTGGCTGAAGCTTTCTTT. It is translated as CASLGFNLAEAFF.

The CDR3 DNA sequence: TGTGCCAGTAGTAGAGGGACTTACGGCTATGGCTACACCTTC. Its protein is CASSRGTYGYGYTF. The V gene is TRBV19, the J gene TRBJ1-2, with D maybe TRBD1 (5 bases). Germline V gives CDR1 LNHDA, CDR2 SQIVND (reference sequence). Between the trimmed V and J ends, which lost 4 bases and 4 bases, there was a span of 13 bases. The CDR3 length is 14 residues.

The chain is built from TRBV5-1 and TRBJ2-1, with TRBD1 matching 10 bases. The germline V gene has CDR1 SGHRS and CDR2 YFSETQ. The CDR3 extends over 15 amino acids. Trimming cost V 3 bases and J 7 bases; bases outside gene matches: 7. Here the CDR3 DNA reads TGCGCCAGCAGCTGGCCCGGGACAGGGGTGAATGAGCAGTTCTTC. Protein product: CASSWPGTGVNEQFF.

This clonotype was seen many times. The rearrangement links TRBV28 to TRBJ2-7; D is possibly TRBD2 (5 bases). Trimming took off 7 bases at V and 5 bases at J, with 21 bases between the two ends. The CDR3 is 15 residues long. CDR1 and CDR2 (germline): MDHEN, SYDVKM. CDR3 region: CASTIPLAPSHEQYF. CDR3 coding DNA: TGTGCCAGCACCATTCCTCTAGCCCCGTCCCACGAGCAGTACTTC.

The V call is TRBV19, the J call TRBJ1-1; D unclear. CDR1 is LNHDA, CDR2 SQIVND, per germline (reference sequence). CDR3 length: 15 amino acids. Trimming stripped 11 bases from V and 2 bases from J, with 21 bases between. DNA of the CDR3: TGTGCCGCCCATCCTCCGGGCACCGGTAACACTGAAGCTTTCTTT. Protein: CAAHPPGTGNTEAFF.

This clonotype was observed a few times. The chain joins TRBV20-1 to TRBJ2-2; 7 bases are shared with TRBD1. The CDR3 is 15 amino acids. Germline CDR1 DFQATT, CDR2 SNEGSKA (reference sequence). Losses at the gene ends were 5 bases for V and 2 bases for J; bases not matched to a gene: 8. The CDR3 reads CSAPGTAYNTGELFF. The DNA of the CDR3 is TGCAGTGCTCCCGGGACAGCGTATAACACCGGGGAGCTGTTTTTT.